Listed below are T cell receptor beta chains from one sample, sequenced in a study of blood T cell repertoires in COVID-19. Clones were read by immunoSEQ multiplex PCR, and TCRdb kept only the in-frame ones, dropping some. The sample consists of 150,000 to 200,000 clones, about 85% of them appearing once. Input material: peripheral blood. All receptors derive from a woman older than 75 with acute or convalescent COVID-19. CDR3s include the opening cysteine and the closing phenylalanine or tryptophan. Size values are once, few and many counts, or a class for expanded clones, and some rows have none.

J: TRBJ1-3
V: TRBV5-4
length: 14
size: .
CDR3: CASSSRQGGNTIYF

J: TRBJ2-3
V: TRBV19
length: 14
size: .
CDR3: CASSRQGSTDTQYF

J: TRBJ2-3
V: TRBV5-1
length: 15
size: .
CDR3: CASSSLAGTTDTQYF

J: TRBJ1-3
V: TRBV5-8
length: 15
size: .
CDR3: CASSLDRHTGNTIYF

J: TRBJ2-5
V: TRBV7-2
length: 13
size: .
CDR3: CASSLDRGETQYF

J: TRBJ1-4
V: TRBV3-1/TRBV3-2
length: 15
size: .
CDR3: CASNSGQGKNEKLFF

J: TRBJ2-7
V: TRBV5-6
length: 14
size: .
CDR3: CASSLAVGAYEQYF

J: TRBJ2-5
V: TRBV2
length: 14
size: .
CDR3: CASSPTSGGETQYF

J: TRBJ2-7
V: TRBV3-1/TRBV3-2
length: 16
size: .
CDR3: CASSQGPQGSSYEQYF

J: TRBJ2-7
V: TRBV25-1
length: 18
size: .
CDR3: CASRGAGTGPSSSSEQYF

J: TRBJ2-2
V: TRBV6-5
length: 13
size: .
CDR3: CASRVLNTGELFF

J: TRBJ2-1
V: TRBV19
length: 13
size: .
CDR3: CASSISLGLPEFF

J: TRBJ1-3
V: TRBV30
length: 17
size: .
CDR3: CAWSGPIQGTAGNTIYF

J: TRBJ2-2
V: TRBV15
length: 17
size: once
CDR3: CATSRSRLAGSTGELFF

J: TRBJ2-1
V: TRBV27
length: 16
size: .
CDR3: CASSLSPTPRGNEQFF

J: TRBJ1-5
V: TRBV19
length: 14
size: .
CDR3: CASNRSDRDQPQHF